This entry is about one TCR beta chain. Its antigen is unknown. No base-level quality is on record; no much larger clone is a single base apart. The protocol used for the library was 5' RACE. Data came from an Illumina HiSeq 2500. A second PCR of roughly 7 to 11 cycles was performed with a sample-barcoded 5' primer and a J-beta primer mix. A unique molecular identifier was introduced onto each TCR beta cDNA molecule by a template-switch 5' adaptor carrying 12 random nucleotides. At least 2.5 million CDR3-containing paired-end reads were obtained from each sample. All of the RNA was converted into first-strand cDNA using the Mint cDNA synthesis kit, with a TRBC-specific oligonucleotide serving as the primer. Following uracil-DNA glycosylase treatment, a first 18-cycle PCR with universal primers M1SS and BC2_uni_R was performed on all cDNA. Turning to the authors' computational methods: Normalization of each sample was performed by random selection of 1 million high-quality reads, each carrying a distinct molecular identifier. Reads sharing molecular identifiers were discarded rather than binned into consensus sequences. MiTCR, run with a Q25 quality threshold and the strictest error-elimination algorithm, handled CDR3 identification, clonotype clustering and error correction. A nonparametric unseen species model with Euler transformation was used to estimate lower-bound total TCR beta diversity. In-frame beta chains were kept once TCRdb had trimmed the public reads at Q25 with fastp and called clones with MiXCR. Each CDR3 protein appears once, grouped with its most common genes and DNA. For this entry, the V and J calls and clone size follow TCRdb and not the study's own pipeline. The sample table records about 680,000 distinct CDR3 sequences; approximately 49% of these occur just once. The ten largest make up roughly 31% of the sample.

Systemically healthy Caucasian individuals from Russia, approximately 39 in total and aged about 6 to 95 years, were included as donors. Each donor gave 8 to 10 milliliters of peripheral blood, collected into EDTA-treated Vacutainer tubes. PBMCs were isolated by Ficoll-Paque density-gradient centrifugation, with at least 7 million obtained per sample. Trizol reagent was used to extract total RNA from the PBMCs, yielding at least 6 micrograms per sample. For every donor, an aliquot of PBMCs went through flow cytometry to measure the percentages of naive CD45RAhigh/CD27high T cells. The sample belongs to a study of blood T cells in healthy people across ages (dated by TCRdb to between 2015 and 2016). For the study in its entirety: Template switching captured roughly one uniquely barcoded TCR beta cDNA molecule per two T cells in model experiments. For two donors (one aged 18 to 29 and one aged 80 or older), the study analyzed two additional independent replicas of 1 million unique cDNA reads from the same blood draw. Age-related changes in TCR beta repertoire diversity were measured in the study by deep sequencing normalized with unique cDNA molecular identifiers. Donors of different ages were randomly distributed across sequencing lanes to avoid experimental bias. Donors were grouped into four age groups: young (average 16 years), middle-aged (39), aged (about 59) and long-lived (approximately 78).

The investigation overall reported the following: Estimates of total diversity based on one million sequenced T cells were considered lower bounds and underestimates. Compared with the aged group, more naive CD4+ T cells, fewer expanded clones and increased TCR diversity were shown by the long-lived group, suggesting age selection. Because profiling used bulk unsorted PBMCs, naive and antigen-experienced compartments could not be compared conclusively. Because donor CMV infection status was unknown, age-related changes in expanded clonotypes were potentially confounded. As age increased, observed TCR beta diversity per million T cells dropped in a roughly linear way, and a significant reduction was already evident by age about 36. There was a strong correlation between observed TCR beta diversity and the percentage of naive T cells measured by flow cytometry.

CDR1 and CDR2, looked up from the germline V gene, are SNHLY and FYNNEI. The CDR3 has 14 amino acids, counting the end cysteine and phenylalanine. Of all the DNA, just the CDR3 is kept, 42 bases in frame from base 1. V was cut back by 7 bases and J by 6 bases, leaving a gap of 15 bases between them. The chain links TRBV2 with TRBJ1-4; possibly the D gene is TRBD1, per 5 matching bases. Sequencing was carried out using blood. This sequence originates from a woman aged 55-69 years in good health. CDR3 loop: CASTWGPKDEKLFF. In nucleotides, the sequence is TGTGCCAGCACCTGGGGACCGAAGGATGAAAAACTGTTTTTT. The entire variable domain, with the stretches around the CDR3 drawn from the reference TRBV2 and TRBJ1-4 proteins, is EPEVTQTPSHQVTQMGQEVILRCVPISNHLYFYWYRQILGQKVEFLVSFYNNEISEKSEIFDDQFSVERPDGSNFTLKIRSTKLEDSAMYFCASTWGPKDEKLFFGSGTQLSVL.